This TCR beta chain stems from a study of CD8+ T cells in alopecia areata (dated by TCRdb to about 2018). Study-wide context: Treated patients were enrolled in an open-label pilot trial of oral tofacitinib, 5 to 10 mg twice daily, for moderate-to-severe alopecia areata. Patients on tofacitinib were biopsied at baseline and after 4 and 24 weeks of treatment, and several of the patients also had a later scalp biopsy. Clonality in the scalp was compared among normal scalp (n=4), patchy alopecia areata scalp (n=8), and alopecia totalis/universalis scalp (n=8). In humans, TCRbeta sequencing was performed on scalp tissue and on sorted CD4+ and CD8+ peripheral blood T cells from healthy controls and from patients with patchy or totalis/universalis alopecia areata. The study used high-throughput TCRbeta sequencing to examine T cell clonal expansion in alopecia areata, in both the C3H/HeJ mouse model and human patients. TCRbeta CDR3 regions were amplified by immunoSEQ multiplex PCR using 35 Vbeta forward and 13 Jbeta reverse primers. Tofacitinib was administered for 6 to 18 months, and 6 months of follow-up off drug were then conducted to assess delayed response and recurrence. RNA came from the PAXgene miRNA kit for fixed scalp, the miRNeasy kit for PBMCs, and the RNeasy kit for mouse skin. On the study overall, not on this receptor specifically: Shared TCR sequences between patients were less evident than in mice, which may be partly attributable to HLA diversity in the patient population. Resident alphabeta T cells in normal human skin are also sequenced, complicating scalp TCR repertoire analysis, unlike mouse skin dominated by gammadelta T cells. Lesional scalp, especially in alopecia totalis/universalis, showed higher clonality and more expanded CD8+ clones than normal scalp, suggesting antigenic drive.

The junction carries 8 bases between V and J, which are trimmed by 2 bases and 3 bases respectively. The germline V gene sets CDR1 to MNHEY and CDR2 to SVGAGI. The CDR3 has 14 amino acids, counting the end cysteine and phenylalanine. Just CDR3 DNA is preserved here, 42 bases in frame from base 1. The sample's time point, from its label and the paper: baseline before oral tofacitinib. From alopecia areata patients, peripheral blood was collected along with lesional scalp punch biopsies. PBMCs were isolated by density centrifugation and stained for CD3, CD4 and CD8, after which CD4+ and CD8+ T cells were sorted on a FACSAria. Worth noting for this clone: The antigen it binds to is not known. Nothing much larger sits one base from this clone, and base qualities are not available.

Libraries were made using the immunoSEQ multiplex PCR assay. For TCR sequencing, RNA was extracted from every sample and reverse transcribed into cDNA to serve as template. First-strand cDNA was synthesized with SuperScript III using a 2:1 mix of oligo-dT and random hexamers. A synthetic immune receptor repertoire was used to gauge amplification bias, and whatever bias remained was removed computationally. Per the authors' processing: After raw reads were preprocessed to remove errors, the CDR3 was defined following IMGT conventions as running from the conserved cysteine to phenylalanine. To get clonality, Shannon entropy was normalized by log2 of the number of productive unique TCRs and the result was subtracted from 1. Scalp TCRbeta sequences were cross-referenced with sorted blood CD4 and CD8 repertoires so that the CD4 or CD8 identity of scalp clones could be inferred. This is the immuneACCESS table as TCRdb keeps it, with only in-frame sequences that have V and J called. A part of the clones is gone; compared with another copy, unresolved V genes explain less than half, and the rest is unexplained. The V and J calls and clone size were taken over from that table, and D and trimming were inferred from the DNA. The sample table lists roughly 150,000 clones, over 80% of them with a count of one. Around 16% of the sample rests with the top ten.

The material was CD8+ T cells sorted from blood, obtained at week 0. The chain is encoded by TRBV6-5 joined to TRBJ2-1, and the D gene may be TRBD1, 6 bases matching. The sequence was obtained from a human donor with alopecia areata. The DNA is as follows: TGTGCCAGCAGTTACCTACAGGGCTACAATGAGCAGTTCTTC. It codes for CASSYLQGYNEQFF.